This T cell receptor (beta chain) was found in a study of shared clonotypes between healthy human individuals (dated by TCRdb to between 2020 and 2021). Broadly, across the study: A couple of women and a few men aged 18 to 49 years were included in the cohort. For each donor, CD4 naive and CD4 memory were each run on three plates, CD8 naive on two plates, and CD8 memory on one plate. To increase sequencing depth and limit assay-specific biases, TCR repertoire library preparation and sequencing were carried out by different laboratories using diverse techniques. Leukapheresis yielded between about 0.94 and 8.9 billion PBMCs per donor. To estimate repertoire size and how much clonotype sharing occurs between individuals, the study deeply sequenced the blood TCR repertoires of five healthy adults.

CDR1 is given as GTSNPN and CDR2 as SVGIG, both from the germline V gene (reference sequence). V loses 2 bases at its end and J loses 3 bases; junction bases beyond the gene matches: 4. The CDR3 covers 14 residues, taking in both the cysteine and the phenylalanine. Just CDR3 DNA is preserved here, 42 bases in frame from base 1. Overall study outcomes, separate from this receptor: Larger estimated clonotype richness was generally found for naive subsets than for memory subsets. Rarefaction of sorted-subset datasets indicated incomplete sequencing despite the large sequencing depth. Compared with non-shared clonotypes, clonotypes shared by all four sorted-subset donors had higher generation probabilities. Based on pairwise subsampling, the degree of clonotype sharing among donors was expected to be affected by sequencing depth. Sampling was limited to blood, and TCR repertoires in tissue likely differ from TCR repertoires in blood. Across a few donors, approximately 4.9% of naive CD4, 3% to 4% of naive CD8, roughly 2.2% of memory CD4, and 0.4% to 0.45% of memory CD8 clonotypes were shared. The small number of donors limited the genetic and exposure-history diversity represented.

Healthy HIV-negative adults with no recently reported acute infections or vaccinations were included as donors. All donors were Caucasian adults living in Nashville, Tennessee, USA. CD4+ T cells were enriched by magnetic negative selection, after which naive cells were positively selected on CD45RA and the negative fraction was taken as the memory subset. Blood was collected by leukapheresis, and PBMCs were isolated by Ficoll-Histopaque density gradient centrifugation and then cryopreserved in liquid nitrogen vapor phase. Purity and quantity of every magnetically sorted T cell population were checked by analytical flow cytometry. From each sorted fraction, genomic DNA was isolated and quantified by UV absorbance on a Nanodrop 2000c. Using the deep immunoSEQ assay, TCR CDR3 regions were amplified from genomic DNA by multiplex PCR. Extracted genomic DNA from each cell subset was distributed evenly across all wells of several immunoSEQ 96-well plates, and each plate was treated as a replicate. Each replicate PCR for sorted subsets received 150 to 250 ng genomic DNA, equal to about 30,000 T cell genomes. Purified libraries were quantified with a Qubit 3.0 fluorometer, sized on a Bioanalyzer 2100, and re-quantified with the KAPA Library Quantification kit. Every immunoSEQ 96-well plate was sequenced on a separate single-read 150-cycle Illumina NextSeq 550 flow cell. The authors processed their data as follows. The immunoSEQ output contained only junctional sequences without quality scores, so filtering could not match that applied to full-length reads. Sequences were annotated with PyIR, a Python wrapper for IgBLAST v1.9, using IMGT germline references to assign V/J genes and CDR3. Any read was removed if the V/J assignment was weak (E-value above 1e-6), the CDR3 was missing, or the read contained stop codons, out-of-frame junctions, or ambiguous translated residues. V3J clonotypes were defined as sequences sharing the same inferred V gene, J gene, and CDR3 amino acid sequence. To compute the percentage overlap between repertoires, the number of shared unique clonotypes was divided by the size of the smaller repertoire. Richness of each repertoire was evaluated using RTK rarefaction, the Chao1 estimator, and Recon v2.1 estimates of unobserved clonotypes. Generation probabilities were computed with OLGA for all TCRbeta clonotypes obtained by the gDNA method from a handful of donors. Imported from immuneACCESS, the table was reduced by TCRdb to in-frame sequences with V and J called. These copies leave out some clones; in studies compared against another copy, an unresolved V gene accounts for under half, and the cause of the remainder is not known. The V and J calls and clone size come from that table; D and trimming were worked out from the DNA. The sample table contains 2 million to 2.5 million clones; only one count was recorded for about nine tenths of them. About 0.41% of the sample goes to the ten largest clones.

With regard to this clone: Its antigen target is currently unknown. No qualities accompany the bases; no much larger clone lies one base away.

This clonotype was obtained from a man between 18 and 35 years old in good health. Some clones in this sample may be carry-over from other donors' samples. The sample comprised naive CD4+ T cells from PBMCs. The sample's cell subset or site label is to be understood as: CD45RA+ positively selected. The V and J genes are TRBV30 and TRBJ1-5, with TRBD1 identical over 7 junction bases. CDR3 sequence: CAWSTGANNQPQHF. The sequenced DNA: TGTGCCTGGAGTACAGGGGCGAACAATCAGCCCCAGCATTTT.